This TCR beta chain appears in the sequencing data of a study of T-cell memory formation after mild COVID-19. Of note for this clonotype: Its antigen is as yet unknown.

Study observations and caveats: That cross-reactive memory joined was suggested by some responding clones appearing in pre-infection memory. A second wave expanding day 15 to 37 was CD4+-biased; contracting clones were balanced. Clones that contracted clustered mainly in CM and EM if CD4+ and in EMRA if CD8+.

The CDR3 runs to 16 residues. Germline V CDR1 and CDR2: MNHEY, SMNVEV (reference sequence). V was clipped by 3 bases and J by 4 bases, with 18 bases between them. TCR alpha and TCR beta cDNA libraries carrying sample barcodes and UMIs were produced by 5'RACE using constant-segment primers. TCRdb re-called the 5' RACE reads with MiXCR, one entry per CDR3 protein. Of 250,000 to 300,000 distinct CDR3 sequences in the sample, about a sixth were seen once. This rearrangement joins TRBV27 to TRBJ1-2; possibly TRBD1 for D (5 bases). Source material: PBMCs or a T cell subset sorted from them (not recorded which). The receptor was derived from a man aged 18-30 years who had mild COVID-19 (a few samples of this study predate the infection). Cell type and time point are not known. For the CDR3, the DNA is TGTGCCAGCAGTTTTGCCCCCGGGACCCTCAGCTATGGCTACACCTTC. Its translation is CASSFAPGTLSYGYTF.